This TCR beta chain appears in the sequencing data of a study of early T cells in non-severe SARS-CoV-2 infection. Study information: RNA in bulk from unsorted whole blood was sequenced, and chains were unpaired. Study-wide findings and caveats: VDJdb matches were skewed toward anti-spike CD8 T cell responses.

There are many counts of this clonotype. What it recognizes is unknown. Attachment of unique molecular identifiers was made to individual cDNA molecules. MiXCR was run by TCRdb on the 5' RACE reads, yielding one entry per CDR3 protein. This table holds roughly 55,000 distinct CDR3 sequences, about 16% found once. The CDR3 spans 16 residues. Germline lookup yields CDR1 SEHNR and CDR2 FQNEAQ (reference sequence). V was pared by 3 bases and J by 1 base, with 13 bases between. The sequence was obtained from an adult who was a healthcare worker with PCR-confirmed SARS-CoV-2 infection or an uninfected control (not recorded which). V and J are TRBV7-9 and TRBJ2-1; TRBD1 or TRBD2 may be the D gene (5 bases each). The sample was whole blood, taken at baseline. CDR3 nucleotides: TGTGCCAGCAGCTTTGGGGACCGCGGGTCCTACAATGAGCAGTTCTTC. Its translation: CASSFGDRGSYNEQFF.